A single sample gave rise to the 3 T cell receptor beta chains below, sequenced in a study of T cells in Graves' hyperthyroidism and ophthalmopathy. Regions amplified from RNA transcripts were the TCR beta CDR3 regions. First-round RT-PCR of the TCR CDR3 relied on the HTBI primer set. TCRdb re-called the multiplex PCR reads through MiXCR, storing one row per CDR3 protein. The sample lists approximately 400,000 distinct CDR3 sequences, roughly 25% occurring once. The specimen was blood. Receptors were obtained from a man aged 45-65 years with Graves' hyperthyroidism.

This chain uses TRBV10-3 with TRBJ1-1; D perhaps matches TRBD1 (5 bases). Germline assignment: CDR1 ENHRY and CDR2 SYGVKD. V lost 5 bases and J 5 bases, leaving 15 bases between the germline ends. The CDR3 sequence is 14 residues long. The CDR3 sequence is CAISTVEGQTEAFF. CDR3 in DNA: TGTGCCATCAGTACAGTGGAGGGGCAGACTGAAGCTTTCTTT.

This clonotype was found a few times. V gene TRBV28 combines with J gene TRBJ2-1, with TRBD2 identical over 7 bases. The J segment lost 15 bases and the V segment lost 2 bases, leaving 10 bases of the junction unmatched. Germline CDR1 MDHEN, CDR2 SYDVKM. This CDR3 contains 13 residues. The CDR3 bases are TGTGCCAGCAGTTTAACCGGGACTACCCACCCGTTCTTC. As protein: CASSLTGTTHPFF.

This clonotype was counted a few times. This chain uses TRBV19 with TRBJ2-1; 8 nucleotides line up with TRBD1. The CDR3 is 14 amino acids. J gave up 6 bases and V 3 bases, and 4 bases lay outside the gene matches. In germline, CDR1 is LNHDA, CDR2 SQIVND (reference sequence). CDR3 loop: CASSMQGAVNEQFF. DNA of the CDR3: TGTGCCAGTAGTATGCAGGGGGCGGTCAATGAGCAGTTCTTC.